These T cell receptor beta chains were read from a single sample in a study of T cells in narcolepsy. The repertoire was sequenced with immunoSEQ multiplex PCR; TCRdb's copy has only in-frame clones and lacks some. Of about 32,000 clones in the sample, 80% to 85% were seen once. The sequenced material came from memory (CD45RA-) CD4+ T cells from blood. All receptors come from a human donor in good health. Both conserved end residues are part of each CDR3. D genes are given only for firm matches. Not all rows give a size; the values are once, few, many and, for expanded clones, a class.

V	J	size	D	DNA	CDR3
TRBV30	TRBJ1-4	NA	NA	TGTGCCTGGACTGCCGATAATGAAAAACTGTTTTTT	CAWTADNEKLFF
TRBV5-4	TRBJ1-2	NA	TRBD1	TGTGCCAGCAGCCCTGGACAGGGAACTAACTATGGCTACACCTTC	CASSPGQGTNYGYTF
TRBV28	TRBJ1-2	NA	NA	TGTGCCACCCAAACTCGATACAGGGTTCGGGGCTACACCTTC	CATQTRYRVRGYTF
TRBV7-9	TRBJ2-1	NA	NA	TGTGCCAGCAGCTTTGATCGACGAACCTACAATGAGCAGTTCTTC	CASSFDRRTYNEQFF
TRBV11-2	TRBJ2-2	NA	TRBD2	TGTGCCAGCAGCTTAACCAGCGGGGGGTTCGGCACCGGGGAGCTGTTTTTT	CASSLTSGGFGTGELFF
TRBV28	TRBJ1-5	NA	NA	TGTGCCTGCGGCGGGCAGGTGGGGCAGCCCCAGCATTTT	CACGGQVGQPQHF
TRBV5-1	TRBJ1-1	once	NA	TGCGCCAGCAGCTTTCTGGGTGGTACAAAGCGGCCCACTGAAGCTTTCTTT	CASSFLGGTKRPTEAFF
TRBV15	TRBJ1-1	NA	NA	TGTGCCACCAGCGCAGGACAAGGTGAACCTGAAGCTTTCTTT	CATSAGQGEPEAFF
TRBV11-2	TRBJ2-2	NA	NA	TGTGCCAGCAGCTTAGATTTGGGGGCCGGACGCACCGGGGAGCTGTTTTTT	CASSLDLGAGRTGELFF
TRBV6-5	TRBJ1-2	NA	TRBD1	TGTGCCAGCAGTTACTTCAGGACAGGGGGCTCTGGCTACACCTTC	CASSYFRTGGSGYTF
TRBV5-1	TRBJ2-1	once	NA	TGCGCCAGCAGCTTGGGGACACCTCTAATAAACAATGAGCAGTTCTTC	CASSLGTPLINNEQFF
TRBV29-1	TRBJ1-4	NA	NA	TGCAGCGTGGAAACCACACGGGAGCAGGGTTTCGGAAAACTGTTTTTT	CSVETTREQGFGKLFF
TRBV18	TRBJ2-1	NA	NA	TGTGCCAGCTCAGATAGGAGGGATGAGCAGTTCTTC	CASSDRRDEQFF
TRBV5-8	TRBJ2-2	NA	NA	TGTGCCAGCAGCTCTGAAAGAGTATTCTACACCGGGGAGCTGTTTTTT	CASSSERVFYTGELFF
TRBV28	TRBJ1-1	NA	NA	TGTGCCAGCAGCCCCTTAACGGGAGTTAACACTGAAGCTTTCTTT	CASSPLTGVNTEAFF
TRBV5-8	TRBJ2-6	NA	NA	TGTGCCAGCAGCATTTGGACAGTCTCTGGGGCCAACGTCCTGACTTTC	CASSIWTVSGANVLTF
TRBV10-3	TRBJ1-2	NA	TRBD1	TGTGCCATCAGCAAGGGGACAGGAAAGGGACTGGGCTATGGCTACACCTTC	CAISKGTGKGLGYGYTF
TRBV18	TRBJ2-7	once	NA	TGTGCCAGCTCCCCAGGGGGGGTCGAGCAGTACTTC	CASSPGGVEQYF
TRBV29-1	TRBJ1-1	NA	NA	TGCAGCGCAACACAGGGAAAAACTGAAGCTTTCTTT	CSATQGKTEAFF
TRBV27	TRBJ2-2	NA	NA	TGTGCCAGCAGTTTAATATCTGGCGGTGGGCTTAGTAGTCCCGGGGAGCTGTTTTTT	CASSLISGGGLSSPGELFF
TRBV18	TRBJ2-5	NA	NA	TGTGCCAGCTCACCAGGGATGGACCAAGAGACCCAGTACTTC	CASSPGMDQETQYF
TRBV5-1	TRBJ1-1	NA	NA	TGCGCCAGCAGCTTAATGGGCAGGGGTGAAGCTTTCTTT	CASSLMGRGEAFF
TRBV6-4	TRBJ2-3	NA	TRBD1	TGTGCCAGCAGACCCGACAGGGGCCGCACAGATACGCAGTATTTT	CASRPDRGRTDTQYF
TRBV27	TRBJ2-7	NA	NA	TGTGCCAGCAGTTTATTGGCAGGGGTCTTCGGCGAGCAGTACTTC	CASSLLAGVFGEQYF
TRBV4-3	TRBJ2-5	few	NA	TGCGCCAGCAGCCAAGATCGAAGGGAGACCCAGTACTTC	CASSQDRRETQYF
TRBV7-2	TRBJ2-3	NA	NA	TGTGCCAGCAGCTTTGGAGGCACCGAAGATACGCAGTATTTT	CASSFGGTEDTQYF
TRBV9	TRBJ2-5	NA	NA	TGTGCCAGCAGCGTAGGTGGTAGGGAAGGGCAAGAGACCCAGTACTTC	CASSVGGREGQETQYF
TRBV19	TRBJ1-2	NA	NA	TGTGCCAGTCGGGCTTTGTCGGAACCTAACTATGGCTACACCTTC	CASRALSEPNYGYTF
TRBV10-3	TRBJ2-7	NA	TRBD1	TGTGCCATCAGTGTGAGGCAGGGGGCCTACGAGCAGTACTTC	CAISVRQGAYEQYF
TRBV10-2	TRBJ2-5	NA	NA	TGCGCCAGCACAATGCGGGGGCCCGGTGAGACCCAGTACTTC	CASTMRGPGETQYF
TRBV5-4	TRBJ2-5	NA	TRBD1	TGTGCCAGCACCCGCCGGGACAGAAAACAAGAGACCCAGTACTTC	CASTRRDRKQETQYF
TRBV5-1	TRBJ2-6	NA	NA	TGCGCCAGCAGCTCGGGAACAGGGTCCGGGGCCAACGTCCTGACTTTC	CASSSGTGSGANVLTF
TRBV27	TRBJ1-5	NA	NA	TGTGCCAGCATGGAGCGCCGGGTGGGCAATCAGCCCCAGCATTTT	CASMERRVGNQPQHF